These 30 T cell receptor beta chains came from one sample sequenced in a study of blood T cell repertoires in COVID-19. The assay was immunoSEQ multiplex PCR, and TCRdb's table has in-frame clones only and misses some. Of 80,000 to 100,000 clones in the sample, more than 70% are singletons; the top ten hold roughly 13%. Sequenced: peripheral blood. The receptors stem from a woman aged 55-69 years in a cohort sampled during active or convalescent COVID-19.

This chain uses TRBV18 with TRBJ1-3, with 7 bases lining up with TRBD1. J was trimmed by 0 bases and V by 5 bases; bases with no gene match: 22. This CDR3 is 21 amino acids long. Germline CDR1 reads KGHSH; CDR2 reads LQKENI. As DNA, the CDR3 is TGTGCCAGCTCAACTCTACCTACCGGGACAGTGTTACAGAGCTCTGGAAACACCATATATTTT. Its translation: CASSTLPTGTVLQSSGNTIYF.

This chain joins TRBV7-9 and TRBJ2-3; 8 bases match TRBD1. Germline CDR1 is SEHNR and CDR2 is FQNEAQ (reference sequence). Trimming at V came to 1 base and at J to 3 bases, leaving 3 bases not matched to a gene. The CDR3 length is 15 residues. CDR3 nucleotides: TGTGCCAGCAGCTTAGGGACAGGGCCTACAGATACGCAGTATTTT. As protein: CASSLGTGPTDTQYF.

The CDR3, as DNA: TGTGCCAGCAGCCAAAGGGGTACGGACAATGAGCAGTTCTTC. Residues: CASSQRGTDNEQFF. The J gene is TRBJ2-1, the V gene TRBV3-1 (or the pseudogene TRBV3-2); a weak D match, TRBD1 (5 bases). Germline V CDR1 and CDR2: LGHDT, YNNKEL (reference sequence). The CDR3 sequence is 14 residues long. Trimming removed 2 bases at V and 5 bases at J, with 10 bases between.

This chain joins TRBV29-1 and TRBJ1-1; unclear D gene. The CDR3 covers 13 residues. V was pared by 5 bases and J by 0 bases, with 10 bases between. Per germline, CDR1 SQVTM and CDR2 ANQGSEA. CDR3 in amino acids: CSVNSLVNTEAFF. DNA for the CDR3: TGCAGCGTTAACAGTCTCGTGAACACTGAAGCTTTCTTT. The variable domain in full, completed from reference TRBV29-1 and TRBJ1-1, reads SAVISQKPSRDICQRGTSLTIQCQVDSQVTMMFWYRQQPGQSLTLIATANQGSEATYESGFVIDKFPISRPNLTFSTLTVSNMSPEDSSIYLCSVNSLVNTEAFFGQGTRLTVV.

This clone was detected once. J is TRBJ1-2 and V is TRBV3-1 (or the pseudogene TRBV3-2), with D possibly being TRBD1 (5 bases). Deletions cut 4 bases from V and 4 bases from J, with 16 bases between. This CDR3 has 15 residues. Germline values: CDR1 LGHDT, CDR2 YNNKEL (reference sequence). The CDR3 nucleotides are TGTGCCAGCAGCCGAGGAAGACAGTCGAGCTATGGCTACACCTTC. This gives the protein CASSRGRQSSYGYTF.

CDR3 sequence reads: CASSQGQLAAYEQYF. The CDR3 DNA reads as TGTGCCAGCAGCCAAGGGCAGCTAGCGGCCTACGAGCAGTACTTC. The chain uses TRBV3-1 (or the pseudogene TRBV3-2) and TRBJ2-7; the match to TRBD2 covers 7 bases. CDR1 is LGHDT and CDR2 is YNNKEL in the germline V gene (reference sequence). The CDR3 is 15 amino acids. After removal of 1 base from V and 2 bases from J, the junction contained 5 bases not matched to a gene.

The chain combines TRBV7-9 with TRBJ1-3; D remains unclear. The germline CDR1 and CDR2 sequences are SEHNR and FQNEAQ (reference sequence). The CDR3 consists of 15 residues. The V and J ends lost 4 bases and 0 bases respectively, with 10 bases between them. For the CDR3, the DNA is TGTGCCAGCAGCTCCAGGAACCCCTCTGGAAACACCATATATTTT. Translated: CASSSRNPSGNTIYF.

The rearrangement uses TRBV9 and TRBJ2-5; D is possibly TRBD1 (5 bases). Trimming removed 2 bases from V and 4 bases from J, with 12 bases in between. Looked up from germline, CDR1 is SGDLS and CDR2 is YYNGEE. The CDR3 spans 14 residues. The CDR3 region is CASSVSQGGETQYF. The DNA for the CDR3 is TGTGCCAGCAGCGTTTCCCAGGGTGGAGAGACCCAGTACTTC.

The V call is TRBV20-1, the J call TRBJ1-3, with D uncertain. The CDR3 totals 13 residues. Germline V gene sequence: CDR1 DFQATT, CDR2 SNEGSKA (reference sequence). V dropped 3 bases and J dropped 4 bases, with 10 bases sitting between them. The CDR3: CSASEATGNTIYF. DNA of the CDR3: TGCAGTGCTAGTGAGGCAACGGGAAACACCATATATTTT.

The J gene is TRBJ2-1, the V gene TRBV4-1; TRBD2 agrees at 14 bases. With 1 base clipped from V and 4 bases from J, the junction kept 15 bases outside the gene matches. CDR3 length: 21 amino acids. The germline CDR1 and CDR2 sequences are MGHRA and YSYEKL. CDR3 loop: CASSQAPGLAGGRKAYNEQFF. The CDR3 DNA reads as TGCGCCAGCAGCCAAGCCCCCGGACTAGCGGGAGGCCGCAAGGCTTACAATGAGCAGTTCTTC.

The rearrangement uses TRBV19 and TRBJ2-5, with TRBD2 identical over 9 bases. CDR1 is LNHDA, CDR2 SQIVND, per germline (reference sequence). The V segment lost 5 bases and the J segment 4 bases; nucleotides outside the gene matches: 8. The CDR3 sequence is 15 residues long. The CDR3 protein is CASSLLAGAAETQYF. The CDR3 nucleotides are TGTGCCAGTAGTTTGTTAGCGGGAGCGGCAGAGACCCAGTACTTC.

The chain uses TRBV5-5 and TRBJ2-7; 7 bases line up with TRBD2. The CDR3 is made up of 15 amino acids. Germline V gene sequence: CDR1 SGHKS, CDR2 YYEKEE (reference sequence). V was pared by 0 bases and J by 2 bases, with 5 bases of the junction left unmatched. This CDR3 is CASSLVSGRTYEQYF. Written as DNA, the CDR3 is TGTGCCAGCAGCTTGGTTAGCGGGCGTACCTACGAGCAGTACTTC.

V and J are TRBV4-1 and TRBJ2-7, with TRBD1 matching over 7 bases. The germline V gene encodes CDR1 MGHRA and CDR2 YSYEKL. This CDR3 contains 15 residues. V was clipped by 1 base and J by 3 bases; unmatched bases: 6. The CDR3 spells CASSQVKDRSYEQYF. As DNA, the CDR3 is TGCGCCAGCAGCCAAGTCAAGGACAGGAGCTACGAGCAGTACTTC.

The chain carries TRBV11-2 and TRBJ1-6; D uncertain. The germline V gene encodes CDR1 SGHAT and CDR2 FQNNGV. Trimming cost V 5 bases and J 14 bases, with 10 bases left between them. CDR3 length: 11 amino acids. As DNA, the CDR3 is TGTGCCAGCAGCCGGGAGAGAACCCTCCACTTT. Residues: CASSRERTLHF.

The rearrangement joins TRBV2 to TRBJ2-1; 8 nucleotides line up with TRBD1. The CDR3 has 14 residues. Germline V CDR1 and CDR2: SNHLY, FYNNEI. V shed 10 bases, J shed 4 bases, and the junction held 9 bases outside the gene matches. The CDR3 is CATTGQASYNEQFF. The CDR3 DNA reads TGTGCCACCACGGGACAGGCCTCTTACAATGAGCAGTTCTTC.

In DNA form, the CDR3 reads TGTGCCAGCACCACGGGAGGCGGGAGCGTCAGGGAGCTGTTTTTT. Translated: CASTTGGGSVRELFF. This chain joins TRBV5-4 and TRBJ2-2; TRBD2 agrees at 7 bases. Germline CDR1 reads SGHNT; CDR2 reads YYREEE (reference sequence). V trimming: 6 bases; J trimming: 9 bases; junction bases outside the gene matches: 14. There are 15 residues in the CDR3.

The chain recombines TRBV28 with TRBJ1-6; D is perhaps TRBD1 (5 bases). The CDR3 runs 14 residues. V lost 2 bases, J lost 10 bases, and 12 bases lay in between. CDR1 is MDHEN and CDR2 is SYDVKM in the germline V gene. CDR3 loop: CASSLPQGGSPLHF. For the CDR3, the DNA is TGTGCCAGCAGTTTACCCCAGGGTGGGTCACCCCTCCACTTT.

The chain couples TRBV10-3 to TRBJ2-7, with D perhaps TRBD1 (5 bases). The CDR3 has 12 amino acids. V shed 10 bases and J shed 2 bases, with 12 bases lying between them. Germline CDR1 reads ENHRY; CDR2 reads SYGVKD. The CDR3 region has the DNA TGTGCCACCACAGGTGCAGCCTACGAGCAGTACTTC. Its translation: CATTGAAYEQYF.

V and J are TRBV6-5 and TRBJ2-7, with 11 nucleotides matching TRBD2. The V and J ends lost 6 bases and 1 base, in that order; junction bases with no gene match: 5. The CDR3 is 15 amino acids. Germline assignment: CDR1 MNHEY and CDR2 SVGAGI. DNA of the CDR3: TGTGCCAGCAGATCTAGCGGGAGGTGGTCCTACGAGCAGTACTTC. Translated: CASRSSGRWSYEQYF.

This clone was found a few times. V and J are TRBV3-1 (or the pseudogene TRBV3-2) and TRBJ2-5, with D possibly matching TRBD2 (6 bases). Germline V gene sequence: CDR1 LGHDT, CDR2 YNNKEL (reference sequence). This CDR3 comprises 16 residues. V was pared by 3 bases and J by 1 base, with 15 bases between. The CDR3 DNA is TGTGCCAGCAGCCACCACGGTAGCGGAGGCCAAGAGACCCAGTACTTC. Translated, it gives CASSHHGSGGQETQYF.

V usage is TRBV25-1 and J usage is TRBJ1-2, with D perhaps TRBD1 (5 bases). There are 12 residues in the CDR3. Trimming removed 3 bases from V and 8 bases from J, with 10 bases in between. Germline values: CDR1 MGHDK, CDR2 SYGVNS. CDR3 residues: CASSEGGSGYTF. CDR3 DNA sequence: TGTGCCAGCAGTGAGGGGGGAAGCGGCTACACCTTC.

The chain employs TRBV9 and TRBJ2-3, with 14 nucleotides matching TRBD2. J was trimmed by 2 bases and V by 2 bases; bases with no gene match: 4. Germline V gene lookup returns CDR1 SGDLS and CDR2 YYNGEE. This CDR3 has 17 amino acids. CDR3 coding DNA: TGTGCCAGCAGCGTCGGACTAGCGGGGGGAAACACAGATACGCAGTATTTT. It translates to CASSVGLAGGNTDTQYF.

The chain uses TRBV5-4 and TRBJ2-2; the match to TRBD1 covers 8 bases. The CDR3 has 16 residues. Trimming removed 5 bases from V and 4 bases from J; junction bases left unmatched: 10. The V gene's germline CDR1 is SGHNT and CDR2 YYREEE (reference sequence). CDR3 region: CASRADREGVTGELFF. The CDR3 DNA sequence: TGTGCCAGCAGGGCGGACAGGGAAGGGGTCACCGGGGAGCTGTTTTTT.

The chain recombines TRBV24-1 with TRBJ2-1; D unclear. Trimming cost V 6 bases and J 0 bases, with 14 bases left between them. This CDR3 comprises 16 residues. Germline values: CDR1 KGHDR, CDR2 SFDVKD. For the CDR3, the DNA is TGTGCCACCAGTCTTCGACAATCGCCCTCCTACAATGAGCAGTTCTTC. This codes for CATSLRQSPSYNEQFF.

V is TRBV7-8 and J is TRBJ2-2; D might be TRBD2 (5 bases). There are 13 residues in the CDR3. V dropped 2 bases and J dropped 6 bases, with 7 bases sitting between them. From germline, CDR1 is SGHVS and CDR2 FQNEAQ. CDR3 sequence: CASSLWGAGELFF. As DNA, the CDR3 is TGTGCCAGCAGCTTATGGGGAGCCGGGGAGCTGTTTTTT.

The chain uses TRBV5-1 and TRBJ2-6, with 7 bases identical to TRBD1. The CDR3 totals 14 residues. The V gene end was trimmed by 5 bases and the J gene end by 4 bases; junction bases not matched to a gene: 3. Germline V gene data show CDR1 as SGHRS and CDR2 as YFSETQ. For the CDR3, the DNA is TGCGCCAGCAGAACAGGGGCCGGGGCCAACGTCCTGACTTTC. As protein: CASRTGAGANVLTF.

The chain recombines TRBV9 with TRBJ2-2; TRBD2 is a possible D gene (5 bases). This CDR3 is 16 amino acids long. V lost 1 base and J 4 bases, leaving 14 bases between the germline ends. Germline loops: CDR1 SGDLS, CDR2 YYNGEE. The CDR3 reads CASSVKPGYGTGELFF. The DNA for the CDR3 is TGTGCCAGCAGCGTAAAACCGGGGTATGGCACCGGGGAGCTGTTTTTT. The full variable domain, its missing parts supplied by reference TRBV9 and TRBJ2-2, is DSGVTQTPKHLITATGQRVTLRCSPRSGDLSVYWYQQSLDQGLQFLIQYYNGEERAKGNILERFSAQQFPDLHSELNLSSLELGDSALYFCASSVKPGYGTGELFFGEGSRLTVL.

This clone was recorded only once. The chain couples TRBV9 to TRBJ1-2, with 7 bases fitting TRBD1. The V and J ends lost 1 base and 0 bases, in that order; junction bases with no gene match: 6. The length of the CDR3 is 16 residues. The germline CDR1 and CDR2 sequences are SGDLS and YYNGEE. CDR3 region: CASSVMAGGSNYGYTF. For the CDR3, the DNA is TGTGCCAGCAGCGTAATGGCAGGGGGGTCTAACTATGGCTACACCTTC.

The gene calls are TRBV14 and TRBJ1-1; D gene uncertain. The CDR3 is 15 amino acids. CDR1 and CDR2 from the germline V gene are SGHDN and FVKESK. Trimming took off 4 bases at V and 1 base at J, with 13 bases between the two ends. The CDR3 nucleotides are TGTGCCAGCAGCCCAATGGGCCGGGGGAACACTGAAGCTTTCTTT. As protein: CASSPMGRGNTEAFF.

The V call is TRBV5-4, the J call TRBJ1-6, with D unclear. The V end was cut by 0 bases, the J end by 3 bases, with 7 bases between. CDR3 length: 15 amino acids. Germline CDR1 reads SGHNT; CDR2 reads YYREEE (reference sequence). The CDR3 DNA reads as TGTGCCAGCAGCTTGGGCGGTCTCTATAATTCACCCCTCCACTTT. This codes for CASSLGGLYNSPLHF. The entire variable domain, with the rest obtained from reference TRBV5-4 and TRBJ1-6, is as follows: ETGVTQSPTHLIKTRGQQVTLRCSSQSGHNTVSWYQQALGQGPQFIFQYYREEENGRGNFPPRFSGLQFPNYSSELNVNALELDDSALYLCASSLGGLYNSPLHFGNGTRLTVT.